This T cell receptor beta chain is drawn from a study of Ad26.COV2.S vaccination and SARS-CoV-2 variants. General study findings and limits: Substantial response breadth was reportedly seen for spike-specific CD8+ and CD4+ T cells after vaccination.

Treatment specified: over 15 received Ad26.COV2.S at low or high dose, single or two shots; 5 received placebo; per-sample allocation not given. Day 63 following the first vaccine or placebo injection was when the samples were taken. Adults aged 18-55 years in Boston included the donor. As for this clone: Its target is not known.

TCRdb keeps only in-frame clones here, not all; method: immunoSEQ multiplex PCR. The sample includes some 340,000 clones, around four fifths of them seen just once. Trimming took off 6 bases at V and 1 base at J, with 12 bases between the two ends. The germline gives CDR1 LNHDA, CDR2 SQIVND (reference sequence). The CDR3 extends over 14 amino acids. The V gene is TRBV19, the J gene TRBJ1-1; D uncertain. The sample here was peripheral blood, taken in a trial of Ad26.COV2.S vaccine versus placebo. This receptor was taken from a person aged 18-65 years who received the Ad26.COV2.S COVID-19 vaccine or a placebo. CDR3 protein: CASRHDRRNTEAFF. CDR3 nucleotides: TGTGCCAGTAGACACGATCGCCGGAACACTGAAGCTTTCTTT. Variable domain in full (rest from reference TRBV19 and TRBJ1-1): DGGITQSPKYLFRKEGQNVTLSCEQNLNHDAMYWYRQDPGQGLRLIYYSQIVNDFQKGDIAEGYSVSREKKESFPLTVTSAQKNPTAFYLCASRHDRRNTEAFFGQGTRLTVV.